The 18 T cell receptor beta chains below were found in one sample sequenced in a study of identical twins. Each CDR3 protein gets one entry after TCRdb re-called the 5' RACE reads with MiXCR. The sample records fewer than 250,000 distinct CDR3 sequences, approximately 7% being singletons. These data also formed part of another study, on yellow fever vaccine responses in identical twins.

Sample: memory (CD45RO+) T cells sorted from blood. All receptors derive from a woman aged 18-29 years in good health.

This clonotype showed up just a few times. This chain joins TRBV27 and TRBJ2-1, with D possibly being TRBD2 (7 bases). Germline assignment: CDR1 MNHEY and CDR2 SMNVEV (reference sequence). V was cut by 0 bases and J by 4 bases, with 19 bases left in between. This CDR3 region has 18 residues. The CDR3 sequence: CASSLSVSRGAYYNEQFF. Written as DNA, the CDR3 is TGTGCCAGCAGTTTATCGGTTTCCCGGGGGGCGTATTACAATGAGCAGTTCTTC.

The gene calls are TRBV10-2 and TRBJ1-5; 9 bases are shared with TRBD1. The V gene end was trimmed by 7 bases and the J gene end by 1 base; junction bases not matched to a gene: 5. Germline values: CDR1 WSHSY, CDR2 SAAADI. The CDR3 contains 15 residues. The CDR3: CASNPTGGSNQPQHF. DNA of the CDR3: TGCGCCAGCAACCCGACAGGGGGAAGCAATCAGCCCCAGCATTTT.

The chain employs TRBV10-3 and TRBJ2-7, with D maybe TRBD2 (6 bases). This CDR3 contains 12 residues. From germline, CDR1 is ENHRY and CDR2 SYGVKD. V lost 6 bases and J lost 5, with 11 bases in between. The CDR3 protein is CAISGGSDEQYF. The CDR3 DNA sequence: TGTGCCATCAGCGGAGGGTCGGACGAGCAGTACTTC.

The sample holds a few counts of this clonotype. The rearrangement links TRBV10-3 to TRBJ2-3, with no clear D. The CDR3 is made up of 16 amino acids. Trimming cost V 3 bases and J 0 bases, with 13 bases left between them. Germline CDR1 ENHRY, CDR2 SYGVKD. The CDR3, as DNA: TGTGCCATCAGTGAACGGACGGGCTCTAGCACAGATACGCAGTATTTT. This gives the protein CAISERTGSSTDTQYF.

This clonotype was counted ten times or more. This chain connects TRBV2 to TRBJ1-1; D gene uncertain. The CDR3 is 11 residues long. CDR1 is SNHLY and CDR2 is FYNNEI in the germline V gene. Between the trimmed V and J ends, which lost 1 base and 7 bases, there was a span of 4 bases. The CDR3, as DNA: TGTGCCAGCAGTGAAGTGGTTGAAGCTTTCTTT. It specifies CASSEVVEAFF.

V usage is TRBV11-2 and J usage is TRBJ1-2, with 9 bases identical to TRBD1. The junction had 9 bases not matched to a gene; V was cut back by 2 bases and J by 5 bases. Germline V CDR1 and CDR2: SGHAT, FQNNGV. This CDR3 has 16 amino acids. Here the CDR3 reads CASSLSPGQGLYGYTF. For the CDR3, the DNA is TGTGCCAGCAGCTTATCTCCGGGACAGGGATTGTATGGCTACACCTTC. Full variable domain (outside the CDR3, taken from reference TRBV11-2 and TRBJ1-2): EAGVAQSPRYKIIEKRQSVAFWCNPISGHATLYWYQQILGQGPKLLIQFQNNGVVDDSQLPKDRFSAERLKGVDSTLKIQPAKLEDSAVYLCASSLSPGQGLYGYTFGSGTRLTVV.

This clonotype was recorded many times. V and J are TRBV10-3 and TRBJ2-2; 10 bases are a match to TRBD2. Trimming removed 2 bases from V and 8 bases from J; junction bases left unmatched: 5. Germline V gives CDR1 ENHRY, CDR2 SYGVKD. The CDR3 spans 15 residues. CDR3 in amino acids: CAISEPPGLAGELFF. DNA of the CDR3: TGTGCCATCAGTGAGCCGCCGGGACTAGCGGGGGAGCTGTTTTTT.

At least ten counts were recorded for this clonotype. The CDR3 DNA reads TGTGCCAGCAGACTCTCGACAGGGGACGACTATGGCTACACCTTC. Amino acid sequence: CASRLSTGDDYGYTF. The gene calls are TRBV12-3 or TRBV12-4 and TRBJ1-2; 8 positions agree with TRBD1. The V segment lost 6 bases and the J segment 3 bases; nucleotides outside the gene matches: 9. The CDR3 is 15 residues long.

The CDR3 nucleotides read TGCGCCAGCAGCTCGGGGGCCAGTAACACTGAAGCTTTCTTT. This sequence encodes CASSSGASNTEAFF. The rearrangement links TRBV5-1 to TRBJ1-1; tentative D call: TRBD1 (6 bases). The CDR3 runs to 14 residues. The germline V gene has CDR1 SGHRS and CDR2 YFSETQ. V gave up 3 bases and J gave up 2 bases, with 11 bases separating them.

This clonotype came up many times. The chain links TRBV20-1 to TRBJ1-1; a weak D match, TRBD1 (5 bases). Germline V lookup: CDR1 DFQATT, CDR2 SNEGSKA (reference sequence). This CDR3 comprises 14 residues. V shed 2 bases and J shed 0 bases, with 10 bases lying between them. CDR3 residues: CSARRGTVNTEAFF. The CDR3 nucleotides are TGCAGTGCTAGAAGAGGGACGGTGAACACTGAAGCTTTCTTT.

This clonotype was detected many times. V gene TRBV6-1 combines with J gene TRBJ1-2; D is perhaps TRBD1 (6 bases). V lost 6 bases and J lost 7, with 15 bases in between. The CDR3 loop spans 13 amino acids. Germline V gene sequence: CDR1 MNHNS, CDR2 SASEGT. CDR3 coding DNA: TGTGCCAGCAGAACAGGGTTTAGGGGTGGCTACACCTTC. This sequence encodes CASRTGFRGGYTF.

The J gene is TRBJ2-5, the V gene TRBV27; TRBD2 might be the D (5 bases). Trimming left V 4 bases short and J 2 bases short, with 8 bases between. In germline, CDR1 is MNHEY, CDR2 SMNVEV (reference sequence). This CDR3 is built from 13 residues. The CDR3 reads CASSWTYQETQYF. CDR3 bases: TGTGCCAGCAGTTGGACTTATCAAGAGACCCAGTACTTC.

This clonotype was observed many times. V gene TRBV11-2 combines with J gene TRBJ2-2; weak D call: TRBD2 (6 bases). V lost 0 bases and J lost 1, with 12 bases in between. The germline V gene has CDR1 SGHAT and CDR2 FQNNGV. This CDR3 has 17 amino acids. CDR3 DNA: TGTGCCAGCAGCTTAGATTACCAGCGGGTGAACACCGGGGAGCTGTTTTTT. It yields the protein CASSLDYQRVNTGELFF.

The table lists this clonotype with many counts. The chain carries TRBV20-1 and TRBJ1-2, with a possible D match to TRBD1 (6 bases). The CDR3 is 13 residues long. V was trimmed by 5 bases and J by 0 bases, leaving 10 bases between them. CDR1 is DFQATT, CDR2 SNEGSKA, per germline (reference sequence). CDR3 DNA: TGCAGTGCTGCAGGGGCAACTAACTATGGCTACACCTTC. Its translation: CSAAGATNYGYTF.

This clonotype was detected many times. The gene calls are TRBV6-5 and TRBJ1-5; D is unclear. Germline CDR1 MNHEY, CDR2 SVGAGI. V lost 6 bases and J lost 6, with 15 bases in between. The CDR3 loop spans 14 amino acids. For the CDR3, the DNA is TGTGCCAGCAGGTCTTTAGCGGGTACTCAGCCCCAGCATTTT. It is translated as CASRSLAGTQPQHF.

The chain has TRBV27 and TRBJ2-2, with D possibly matching TRBD1 (6 bases). Germline V gene sequence: CDR1 MNHEY, CDR2 SMNVEV (reference sequence). There are 15 residues in the CDR3. The V end lost 2 bases, the J end lost 4 bases, and 11 bases lay between the germline ends. The CDR3 nucleotides read TGTGCCAGCAGTTTAGCAGGGGCGACCACCGGGGAGCTGTTTTTT. Its translation: CASSLAGATTGELFF.

This clonotype came up many times. The chain joins TRBV24-1 to TRBJ2-7, with 10 positions matching TRBD2. The CDR3 is 14 amino acids. V lost 4 bases to trimming and J lost 2 bases; unmatched junction nucleotides: 1. Germline values: CDR1 KGHDR, CDR2 SFDVKD. The CDR3 loop reads CATSESGRAYEQYF. In DNA, the CDR3 is TGTGCCACCAGTGAAAGCGGGAGGGCCTACGAGCAGTACTTC.

V usage is TRBV4-1 and J usage is TRBJ2-5, with 10 bases aligning to TRBD2. The germline V gene has CDR1 MGHRA and CDR2 YSYEKL. V gave up 4 bases and J gave up 12 bases; unmatched junction bases: 11. The CDR3 runs 14 residues. The chain's CDR3 is CASSPIGLAEGEYF. The CDR3 DNA follows: TGCGCCAGCAGCCCCATAGGACTAGCGGAGGGAGAGTACTTC.